A selection of T cell receptor beta chains follows, all from one sample in a study of CD8+ T cells in alopecia areata. Sequencing used immunoSEQ multiplex PCR; TCRdb keeps in-frame clones, though not all of them. The table has 150,000 to 200,000 clones, 60% seen once. The input for sequencing was CD4+ T cells sorted from blood, taken at week 24, from a patient treated with tofacitinib. The receptors were sampled from a human donor with alopecia areata. Both conserved end residues are part of each CDR3. A D gene is named only where the DNA matches it firmly. Size tells how often a clone was seen (once, few, many) or the class of an expanded clone, and some rows leave it out.

D gene	V gene	clone size	CDR3 protein
TRBD1	TRBV5-1	-	CASSSSGGVGYGYTF
-	TRBV30	-	CAWSVTGLNTEAFF
-	TRBV27	once	CASSLSGIDYNEQFF
TRBD1	TRBV6-5	few	CASSYSSRDRGQPQHF
-	TRBV5-6	-	CASSTVAKTQYF
-	TRBV27	-	CASSAQYLGVNGYTF
TRBD1	TRBV5-1	-	CASSLAPGTGDGYTF
TRBD1	TRBV5-1	-	CASSGTGTGVAEQYF
-	TRBV7-2	few	CASSLAPMISSYEQYF
TRBD2	TRBV29-1	-	CSVVTAGGRTDTQYF
-	TRBV29-1	-	CSVASGGQPQHF
-	TRBV10-1	few	CASRAPYQPQHF
-	TRBV29-1	few	CSVAEGEAFF
-	TRBV6-5	few	CASRPGGDLRAQYF
-	TRBV30	-	CAWKAAGTANTEAFF
TRBD1	TRBV7-8	few	CASSLDRGNTEAFF
-	TRBV15	-	CATSRDNGNGGYTF
-	TRBV2	few	CASSEDRNNEQFF
TRBD2	TRBV4-3	-	CASSQDVLAGGGTGELFF
-	TRBV5-1	-	CASSWVLNTEAFF
-	TRBV30	-	CAWTPGGGSPLHF
-	TRBV30	-	CAWSPGNSNQPQHF
-	TRBV29-1	-	CSVDGGNQETQYF
-	TRBV2	-	CASSEYRGAYGYTF
-	TRBV5-1	-	CASSLGVGYGYTF
-	TRBV18	-	CASSSLQGRSGNTIYF
-	TRBV7-2	-	CASSPQAMNTEAFF
-	TRBV29-1	-	CSVKKTEGLNSPLHF
-	TRBV25-1	-	CASSVGGENGYTF
-	TRBV29-1	-	CSVEVSLSTDTQYF
-	TRBV29-1	-	CSVAGRLQETQYF
TRBD1	TRBV5-1	-	CASSLGTDNEQFF
-	TRBV6-5	-	CASSPMGLFEAFF
-	TRBV29-1	-	CSVNGATGANVLTF
TRBD1	TRBV27	-	CASSQIIQGTYEQYF
TRBD2	TRBV6-5	-	CASSFGTSGTDTQYF
TRBD1	TRBV9	-	CASSVGTGLNTEAFF
-	TRBV30	-	CAWKGGSNSPLHF
-	TRBV2	-	CARPKADGSTDTQYF
-	TRBV7-2	-	CASSLEGDQPQHF
TRBD1	TRBV29-1	once	CSVDETGHSYTF
-	TRBV27	-	CASSFLEGWATDTQYF
TRBD1	TRBV30	-	CAWTGQGDNQPQHF
TRBD2	TRBV29-1	-	CSAGTSGADTQYF
-	TRBV30	-	CAWSASGASNQPQHF
-	TRBV7-2	-	CASSPASTGELFF
TRBD1	TRBV4-1	once	CASSQDRGYEQYF
-	TRBV30	-	CACLKLGVAGELFF
TRBD2	TRBV5-1	-	CASSSPGTSGGYSYNEQFF
-	TRBV7-2	few	CASSLSRGRIEQFF
-	TRBV7-3	few	CASSHTSIGGTDTQYF
-	TRBV14	-	CASSQDQAKSTDTQYF
TRBD1	TRBV25-1	-	CASSRQGANEQYF
-	TRBV29-1	-	CSVGQTTNYGYTF
-	TRBV7-2	-	CASSLRGSVSSYEQYF
-	TRBV4-1	few	CASSQGLRISGANVLTF
-	TRBV5-6	-	CASSFDSNTEAFF